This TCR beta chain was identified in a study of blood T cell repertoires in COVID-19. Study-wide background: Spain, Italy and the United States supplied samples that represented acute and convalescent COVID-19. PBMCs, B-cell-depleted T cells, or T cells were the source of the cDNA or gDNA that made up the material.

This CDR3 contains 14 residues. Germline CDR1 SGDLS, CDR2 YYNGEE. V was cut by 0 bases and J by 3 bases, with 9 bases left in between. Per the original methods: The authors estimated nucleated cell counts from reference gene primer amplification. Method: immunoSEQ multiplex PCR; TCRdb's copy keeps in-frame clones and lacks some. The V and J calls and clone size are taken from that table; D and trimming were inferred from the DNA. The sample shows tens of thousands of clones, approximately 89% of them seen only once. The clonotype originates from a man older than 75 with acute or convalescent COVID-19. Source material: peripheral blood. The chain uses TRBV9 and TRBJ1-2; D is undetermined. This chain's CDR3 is CASSVDPSYYGYTF. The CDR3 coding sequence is TGTGCCAGCAGCGTAGATCCCTCCTACTATGGCTACACCTTC.